These 3 T cell receptor beta chains were all obtained from the same sample, sequenced in a study of response to subunit inactivated influenza vaccine. TCRdb reanalysed the RT-PCR reads using MiXCR and keeps one entry per CDR3 protein. The sample has 650,000 to 800,000 distinct CDR3 sequences, approximately 13% seen once. This specimen was PBMCs from blood, taken approximately 15 days before vaccination. The receptor set was obtained from a man aged 45-65 years who received an inactivated influenza vaccine.

The table lists this clonotype with many counts. This chain uses TRBV28 with TRBJ1-5; perhaps TRBD1 as D (5 bases). With 4 bases removed from V and 2 bases from J, the gap between germline ends came to 12 bases. The CDR3 contains 15 residues. Germline V gene lookup returns CDR1 MDHEN and CDR2 SYDVKM. The CDR3 here is CASSYRGVGNQPQHF. CDR3 in DNA: TGTGCCAGCAGTTATAGGGGTGTCGGCAATCAGCCCCAGCATTTT. The full variable domain, rest sourced from reference TRBV28 and TRBJ1-5, is DVKVTQSSRYLVKRTGEKVFLECVQDMDHENMFWYRQDPGLGLRLIYFSYDVKMKEKGDIPEGYSVSREKKERFSLILESASTNQTSMYLCASSYRGVGNQPQHFGDGTRLSIL.

This clonotype was counted a few times. The chain carries TRBV14 and TRBJ2-7, with 8 bases lining up with TRBD1. Trimming removed 3 bases from V and 2 bases from J; junction bases left unmatched: 12. The CDR3 extends over 17 amino acids. Per the germline V gene, CDR1 is SGHDN and CDR2 is FVKESK. CDR3 loop: CASSHLEPGQDTYEQYF. CDR3 sequence (DNA): TGTGCCAGCAGCCATCTTGAACCGGGACAGGATACCTACGAGCAGTACTTC.

V and J are TRBV4-2 and TRBJ2-2; no clear D gene. The CDR3 loop spans 16 amino acids. CDR1 is LGHNA, CDR2 YNFKEQ, per germline. Trimming removed 0 bases at V and 4 bases at J, with 12 bases between. Here the CDR3 DNA reads TGTGCCAGCAGCCAAGAGTCAGCTTCGAGCACCGGGGAGCTGTTTTTT. It specifies CASSQESASSTGELFF.